The 17 T cell receptor beta chains listed next were all sequenced from one sample in a study of identical twins. TCRdb fed the 5' RACE reads into MiXCR, producing one record per CDR3 protein. The sample shows 250,000 to 300,000 distinct CDR3 sequences, roughly 10% of them seen only once. This sample also belongs to another study, concerning yellow fever vaccine responses in identical twins.

The specimen sequenced was CD8+ T cells sorted from blood. These receptor sequences come from a woman younger than 30 in good health.

This clonotype came up a few times. J is TRBJ2-3 and V is TRBV11-3, with unresolved D. This CDR3 contains 14 residues. V lost 6 bases and J lost 0, with 10 bases in between. The germline V gene has CDR1 SGHNT and CDR2 YENEEA. The CDR3 DNA is TGTGCCAGCAGTAGCAGAGAAAGCACAGATACGCAGTATTTT. Translated, it gives CASSSRESTDTQYF.

Many counts were recorded for this clonotype. The V call is TRBV20-1, the J call TRBJ2-7; 10 bases are shared with TRBD2. This CDR3 has 14 amino acids. CDR1 is DFQATT, CDR2 SNEGSKA, per germline (reference sequence). Trimming took 6 bases from V and 7 from J; bases not matched to a gene: 12. CDR3 coding DNA: TGCAGTGCAAAAGGTCTAGCGGGAGATCGTGAGCAGTACTTC. Translating it yields CSAKGLAGDREQYF.

A few counts support this clonotype. The chain employs TRBV6-2 or TRBV6-3 and TRBJ1-5; D call uncertain. With 4 bases removed from V and 2 bases from J, the gap between germline ends came to 9 bases. CDR3 length: 14 residues. Germline assignment: CDR1 MNHEY and CDR2 SVGEGT. In DNA, the CDR3 is TGTGCCAGCAGTTTTTGGCGGGGCAATCAGCCCCAGCATTTT. Its protein product is CASSFWRGNQPQHF.

This clonotype came up many times. CDR3 region: CATSTRAGTGIQHF. The CDR3 DNA sequence: TGTGCCACCAGCACCCGCGCCGGGACAGGGATCCAGCATTTT. This chain connects TRBV15 to TRBJ1-5, with 9 bases lining up with TRBD1. Germline V lookup: CDR1 LNHNV, CDR2 YYDKDF (reference sequence). Trimming cost V 4 bases and J 12 bases; bases outside gene matches: 10. This CDR3 is 14 amino acids long.

This clonotype was counted at least ten times. The chain uses TRBV20-1 and TRBJ2-3; TRBD1 is a possible D gene (5 bases). Trimming removed 0 bases from V and 9 bases from J, with 28 bases in between. The V gene's germline CDR1 is DFQATT and CDR2 SNEGSKA (reference sequence). The CDR3 extends over 18 amino acids. The CDR3 reads CSARDLYGETDKPRTQYF. The CDR3 DNA reads TGCAGTGCTAGAGATCTTTACGGCGAGACAGACAAACCCCGGACGCAGTATTTT.

The rearrangement uses TRBV7-2 and TRBJ1-2; D possibly corresponds to TRBD1 (5 bases). Deletions cut 8 bases from V and 11 bases from J, with 15 bases between. This CDR3 is 11 amino acids long. Germline V CDR1 and CDR2: SGHTA, FQGNSA. CDR3 sequence reads: CASYWGTLYTF. CDR3 coding DNA: TGTGCCAGCTATTGGGGGACTTTGTACACCTTC. Full variable domain (remainder filled in from reference TRBV7-2 and TRBJ1-2): GAGVSQSPSNKVTEKGKDVELRCDPISGHTALYWYRQSLGQGLEFLIYFQGNSAPDKSGLPSDRFSAERTGGSVSTLTIQRTQQEDSAVYLCASYWGTLYTFGSGTRLTVV.

This sequence joins TRBV2 and TRBJ2-7, with TRBD1 identical over 11 bases. Germline trimming cut 5 bases from V and 7 bases from J; bases unmatched to any gene: 10. CDR1 SNHLY and CDR2 FYNNEI come from the germline V gene. The CDR3 runs to 15 residues. DNA for the CDR3: TGTGCCAGCAGTTATATGGGACAGGGGGTAGGAGAGCAGTACTTC. This encodes CASSYMGQGVGEQYF.

This clonotype was found many times. V and J are TRBV7-8 and TRBJ2-3; 7 bases are shared with TRBD1. CDR3 size: 17 residues. Germline assignment: CDR1 SGHVS and CDR2 FQNEAQ. Germline trimming cut 2 bases from V and 3 bases from J; bases unmatched to any gene: 11. The CDR3 DNA is TGTGCCAGCAGCTTAATGCCCACAGGGGAGACAACAGATACGCAGTATTTT. It translates to CASSLMPTGETTDTQYF.

At least ten counts were recorded for this clonotype. The chain employs TRBV3-1 and TRBJ2-1; possibly TRBD2 for D (5 bases). Trimming took 4 bases from V and 12 from J, leaving 10 bases between them. From germline, CDR1 is LGHDT and CDR2 YNNKEL (reference sequence). This CDR3 has 11 amino acids. For the CDR3, the DNA is TGTGCCAGCAGCCCCGGGAACGGGCAGTTCTTC. Residues: CASSPGNGQFF.

This clonotype has more than one count but fewer than ten. This rearrangement joins TRBV2 to TRBJ2-6; 10 bases agree with TRBD2. The CDR3 length is 19 residues. Unmatched junction bases numbered 16, after V lost 7 bases and J lost 4 bases. CDR1 and CDR2 from the germline V gene are SNHLY and FYNNEI. CDR3 nucleotides: TGTGCCAGCAAGAAAACAGGACTAGCGGACGTCGGCGGGGCCAACGTCCTGACTTTC. This sequence encodes CASKKTGLADVGGANVLTF.

This clonotype was recorded many times. The V and J genes are TRBV15 and TRBJ2-1; D ambiguous. Trimming took 0 bases from V and 0 from J, leaving 6 bases between them. CDR1 is LNHNV and CDR2 is YYDKDF in the germline V gene (reference sequence). The CDR3 sequence is 15 residues long. DNA for the CDR3: TGTGCCACCAGCAGAGACAGGTCCTCCTACAATGAGCAGTTCTTC. Encoded protein: CATSRDRSSYNEQFF.

The CDR3 nucleotides read TGTGCCAGCAGCTTAGGACGAATGGAGGGGGGGTTCTTC. This codes for CASSLGRMEGGFF. This chain connects TRBV11-2 to TRBJ2-1; D could derive from TRBD1 or TRBD2 (6 bases each). Trimming took 1 base from V and 15 from J, leaving 16 bases between them. Per the germline V gene, CDR1 is SGHAT and CDR2 is FQNNGV. The CDR3 extends over 13 amino acids.

This clonotype appeared a few times. The CDR3 region is CASSYYRGISYEQYF. In DNA, the CDR3 is TGTGCCAGCAGCTATTACAGGGGAATCTCCTACGAGCAGTACTTC. V and J are TRBV7-2 and TRBJ2-7; 7 bases are a match to TRBD1. The V segment lost 4 bases and the J segment 0 bases; nucleotides outside the gene matches: 6. CDR3 size: 15 residues. Germline V CDR1 and CDR2: SGHTA, FQGNSA.

This clonotype was detected ten times or more. The chain recombines TRBV7-9 with TRBJ2-7; possibly TRBD1 or TRBD2 for D (5 bases each). The CDR3 is 13 amino acids. Germline CDR1 is SEHNR and CDR2 is FQNEAQ (reference sequence). The ends were cut back, 8 bases at V and 3 bases at J, with 14 bases in the middle. In DNA form, the CDR3 reads TGTGCCAGCCGGGGCAGGACCGACTACGAGCAGTACTTC. It is translated as CASRGRTDYEQYF.

This clonotype has a count of ten or more. The chain joins TRBV29-1 to TRBJ2-2, with TRBD1 as a possible D gene (5 bases). The CDR3 contains 14 residues. V was trimmed by 0 bases and J by 1 base, leaving 6 bases between them. Germline CDR1 SQVTM, CDR2 ANQGSEA. The CDR3 coding sequence is TGCAGCGTTGAAGACCAGGGGAACACCGGGGAGCTGTTTTTT. Translating it yields CSVEDQGNTGELFF.

This clonotype was observed at least ten times. The CDR3 bases are TGTGCCAGCAGCTTAGAAGTAGAGGGGGCCTACGAGCAGTACTTC. Translating it yields CASSLEVEGAYEQYF. The V call is TRBV7-2, the J call TRBJ2-7; TRBD1 might be the D (6 bases). V lost 1 base and J lost 2, with 12 bases in between. Germline assignment: CDR1 SGHTA and CDR2 FQGNSA. This CDR3 spans 15 amino acids.

This clonotype was counted between two and nine times. This sequence joins TRBV6-5 and TRBJ2-3, with 10 bases identical to TRBD1. The V segment lost 4 bases and the J segment 0 bases; nucleotides outside the gene matches: 4. Germline values: CDR1 MNHEY, CDR2 SVGAGI. This CDR3 contains 16 residues. The CDR3 DNA reads as TGTGCCAGCAGTTCCCGGGACAGGGGCAGCACAGATACGCAGTATTTT. Amino acids: CASSSRDRGSTDTQYF.